These 6 T cell receptor beta chains were all obtained from the same sample, sequenced in a study of cytomegalovirus exposure and HLA in healthy donors. TCRdb keeps only in-frame clones here, not all; method: immunoSEQ multiplex PCR. The table records 150,000 to 250,000 clones, roughly 81% of them present only once. Sequenced input: PBMCs. The source of these receptors is a woman in her 30s in good health and CMV-seronegative.

The rearrangement uses TRBV27 and TRBJ1-6, with D possibly TRBD1 on 6 matching bases. Trimming left V 6 bases short and J 0 bases short, with 9 bases between. CDR3 length equals 15 residues. The germline V gene encodes CDR1 MNHEY and CDR2 SMNVEV (reference sequence). The CDR3 nucleotides are TGTGCCAGCAGCGACAGGAGCTCCTATAATTCACCCCTCCACTTT. Amino acids: CASSDRSSYNSPLHF.

This clone turned up a few times. V and J are TRBV28 and TRBJ2-7; no reliable D call. Germline lookup yields CDR1 MDHEN and CDR2 SYDVKM. The V end was cut by 5 bases, the J end by 0 bases, with 5 bases between. The CDR3 loop spans 12 amino acids. The CDR3 coding sequence is TGTGCCAGCAGTACAGACTCCTACGAGCAGTACTTC. Translating it yields CASSTDSYEQYF.

The chain joins TRBV19 to TRBJ2-7; a possible D gene is TRBD2 (5 bases). V shed 9 bases and J shed 2 bases, with 23 bases lying between them. Looked up from germline, CDR1 is LNHDA and CDR2 is SQIVND (reference sequence). CDR3 size: 16 residues. This chain's CDR3 is CASALGSNQPTYEQYF. CDR3 sequence (DNA): TGTGCCAGCGCCCTAGGGAGCAACCAACCTACCTACGAGCAGTACTTC.

V usage is TRBV19 and J usage is TRBJ2-5; maybe TRBD2 (6 bases). Germline values: CDR1 LNHDA, CDR2 SQIVND (reference sequence). The V and J ends lost 3 bases and 1 base respectively, with 18 bases between them. This CDR3 has 17 amino acids. The CDR3 DNA follows: TGTGCCAGTAGTATCCACCAAAGGAGGGGTATCCAAGAGACCCAGTACTTC. Translation gives CASSIHQRRGIQETQYF. The full variable domain, with the rest looked up from reference TRBV19 and TRBJ2-5, is DGGITQSPKYLFRKEGQNVTLSCEQNLNHDAMYWYRQDPGQGLRLIYYSQIVNDFQKGDIAEGYSVSREKKESFPLTVTSAQKNPTAFYLCASSIHQRRGIQETQYFGPGTRLLVL.

V gene TRBV18 combines with J gene TRBJ1-2; TRBD1 is a possible D gene (5 bases). Germline V gives CDR1 KGHSH, CDR2 LQKENI. This CDR3 region has 13 residues. Trimming left V 5 bases short and J 11 bases short, with 18 bases between. The CDR3 here is CASSENQAGPYTF. CDR3 bases: TGTGCCAGCTCAGAGAACCAGGCAGGGCCTTACACCTTC. Full variable domain (rest looked up from reference TRBV18 and TRBJ1-2): NAGVMQNPRHLVRRRGQEARLRCSPMKGHSHVYWYRQLPEEGLKFMVYLQKENIIDESGMPKERFSAEFPKEGPSILRIQQVVRGDSAAYFCASSENQAGPYTFGSGTRLTVV.

The V gene is TRBV2, the J gene TRBJ2-7; tentative D call: TRBD1 (6 bases). The CDR3 runs to 15 residues. In germline, CDR1 is SNHLY, CDR2 FYNNEI. V was cut by 7 bases and J by 5 bases, with 21 bases left in between. CDR3 sequence (DNA): TGTGCCAGCAATTTACAGGGACCCCTCTTTAACGAGCAGTACTTC. It yields the protein CASNLQGPLFNEQYF.